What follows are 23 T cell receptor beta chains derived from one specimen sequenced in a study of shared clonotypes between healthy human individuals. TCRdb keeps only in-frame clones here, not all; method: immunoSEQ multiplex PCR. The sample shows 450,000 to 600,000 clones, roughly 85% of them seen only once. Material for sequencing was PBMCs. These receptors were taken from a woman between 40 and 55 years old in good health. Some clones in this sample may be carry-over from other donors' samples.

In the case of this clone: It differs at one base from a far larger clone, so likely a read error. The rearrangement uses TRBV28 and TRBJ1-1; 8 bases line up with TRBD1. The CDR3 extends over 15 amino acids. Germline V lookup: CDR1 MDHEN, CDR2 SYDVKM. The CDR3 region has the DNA TGTGCCAGCGGTTTCAGGACAGGGTTGAACACTGAAGCTTTCTTT. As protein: CASGFRTGLNTEAFF.

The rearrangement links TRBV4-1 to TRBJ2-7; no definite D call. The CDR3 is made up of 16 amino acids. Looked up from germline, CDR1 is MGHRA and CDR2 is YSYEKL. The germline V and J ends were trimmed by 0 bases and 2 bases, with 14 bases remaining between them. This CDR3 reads CASSQDVHGSAYEQYF. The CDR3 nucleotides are TGCGCCAGCAGCCAAGACGTCCACGGGTCAGCCTACGAGCAGTACTTC.

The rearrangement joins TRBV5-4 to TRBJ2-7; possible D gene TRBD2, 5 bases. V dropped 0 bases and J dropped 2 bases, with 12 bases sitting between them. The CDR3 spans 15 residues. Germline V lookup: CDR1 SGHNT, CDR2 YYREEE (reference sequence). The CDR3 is CASSLGGKDAYEQYF. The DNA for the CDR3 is TGTGCCAGCAGCTTGGGAGGGAAGGATGCCTACGAGCAGTACTTC. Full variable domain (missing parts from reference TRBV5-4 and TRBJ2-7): ETGVTQSPTHLIKTRGQQVTLRCSSQSGHNTVSWYQQALGQGPQFIFQYYREEENGRGNFPPRFSGLQFPNYSSELNVNALELDDSALYLCASSLGGKDAYEQYFGPGTRLTVT.

In nucleotides, the CDR3 is TGTGCCAGCAGTTACAGTGGGGGAGGGAGGTATGGCTACACCTTC. Protein: CASSYSGGGRYGYTF. V gene TRBV6-5 combines with J gene TRBJ1-2; the D gene is possibly TRBD1 (5 bases). The V gene's germline CDR1 is MNHEY and CDR2 SVGAGI. The CDR3 is 15 amino acids. V shed 2 bases and J shed 5 bases, with 15 bases lying between them.

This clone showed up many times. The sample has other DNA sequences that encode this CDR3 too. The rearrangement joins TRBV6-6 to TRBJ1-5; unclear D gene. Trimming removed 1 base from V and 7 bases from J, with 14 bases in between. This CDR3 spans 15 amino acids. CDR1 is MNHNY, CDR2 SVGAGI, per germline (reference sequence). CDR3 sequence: CASSYWGSSTQPQHF. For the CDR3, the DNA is TGTGCCAGCAGTTACTGGGGTTCGAGTACCCAGCCCCAGCATTTT.

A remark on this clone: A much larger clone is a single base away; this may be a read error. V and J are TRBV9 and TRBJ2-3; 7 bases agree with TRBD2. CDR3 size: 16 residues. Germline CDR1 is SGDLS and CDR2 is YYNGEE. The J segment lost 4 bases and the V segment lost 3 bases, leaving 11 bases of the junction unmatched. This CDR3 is CASSGGGLADADTQYF. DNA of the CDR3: TGTGCCAGCAGCGGTGGCGGGCTAGCGGATGCAGATACGCAGTATTTT.

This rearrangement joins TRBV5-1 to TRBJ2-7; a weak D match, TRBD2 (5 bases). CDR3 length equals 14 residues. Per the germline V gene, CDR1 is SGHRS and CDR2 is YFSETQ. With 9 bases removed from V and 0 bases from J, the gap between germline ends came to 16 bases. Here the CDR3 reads CATRTEGSSYEQYF. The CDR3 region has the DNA TGCGCCACCCGCACCGAGGGCAGCTCCTACGAGCAGTACTTC.

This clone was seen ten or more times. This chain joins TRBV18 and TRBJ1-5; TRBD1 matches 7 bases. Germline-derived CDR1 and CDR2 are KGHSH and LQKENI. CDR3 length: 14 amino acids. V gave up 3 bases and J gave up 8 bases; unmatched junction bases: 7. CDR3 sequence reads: CASSPSGGREPQHF. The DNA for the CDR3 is TGTGCCAGCTCACCTTCAGGGGGGCGGGAGCCCCAGCATTTT.

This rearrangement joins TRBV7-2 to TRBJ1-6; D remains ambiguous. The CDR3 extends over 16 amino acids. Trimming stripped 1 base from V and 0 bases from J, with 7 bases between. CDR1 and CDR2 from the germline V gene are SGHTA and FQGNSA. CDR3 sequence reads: CASSLDRSSYNSPLHF. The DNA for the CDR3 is TGTGCCAGCAGCTTAGATCGGAGCTCCTATAATTCACCCCTCCACTTT.

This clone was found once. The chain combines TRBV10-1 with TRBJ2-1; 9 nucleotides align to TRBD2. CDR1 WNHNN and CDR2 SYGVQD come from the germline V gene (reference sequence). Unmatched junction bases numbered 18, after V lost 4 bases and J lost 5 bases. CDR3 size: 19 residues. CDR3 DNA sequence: TGCGCCAGCAGTGCGGGGGGCGGGAGGGCCGGCAATGGGGACAATGAGCAGTTCTTC. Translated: CASSAGGGRAGNGDNEQFF.

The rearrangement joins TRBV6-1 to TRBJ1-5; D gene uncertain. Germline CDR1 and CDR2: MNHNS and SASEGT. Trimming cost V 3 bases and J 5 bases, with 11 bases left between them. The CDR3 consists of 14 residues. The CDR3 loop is CASSERLIDQPQHF. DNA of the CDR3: TGTGCCAGCAGTGAGAGACTAATAGATCAGCCCCAGCATTTT.

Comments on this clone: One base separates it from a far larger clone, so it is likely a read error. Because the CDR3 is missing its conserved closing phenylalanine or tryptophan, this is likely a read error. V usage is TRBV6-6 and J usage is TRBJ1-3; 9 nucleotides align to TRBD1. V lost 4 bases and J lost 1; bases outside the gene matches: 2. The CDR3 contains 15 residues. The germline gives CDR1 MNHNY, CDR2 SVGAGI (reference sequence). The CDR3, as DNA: TGTGCCAGCAGTTGGGACAGGGCTTCTGGAAACACCATATATTCT. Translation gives CASSWDRASGNTIYS.

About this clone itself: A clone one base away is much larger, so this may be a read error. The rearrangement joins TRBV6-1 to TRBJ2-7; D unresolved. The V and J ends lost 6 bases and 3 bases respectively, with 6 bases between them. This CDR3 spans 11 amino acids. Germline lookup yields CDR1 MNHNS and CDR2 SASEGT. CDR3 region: CASSRNYEQYF. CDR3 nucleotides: TGTGCCAGCAGCAGAAACTACGAGCAGTACTTC.

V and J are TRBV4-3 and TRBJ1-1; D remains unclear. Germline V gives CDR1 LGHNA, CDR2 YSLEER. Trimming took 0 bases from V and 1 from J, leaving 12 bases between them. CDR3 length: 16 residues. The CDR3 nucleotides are TGCGCCAGCAGCCAAGATCCGCGGGCAGGGAACACTGAAGCTTTCTTT. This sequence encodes CASSQDPRAGNTEAFF.

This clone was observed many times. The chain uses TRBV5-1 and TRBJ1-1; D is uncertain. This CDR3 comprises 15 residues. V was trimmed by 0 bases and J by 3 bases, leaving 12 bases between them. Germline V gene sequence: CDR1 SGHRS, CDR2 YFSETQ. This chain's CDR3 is CASSLALERDTEAFF. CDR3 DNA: TGCGCCAGCAGCTTGGCGTTAGAGCGGGACACTGAAGCTTTCTTT.

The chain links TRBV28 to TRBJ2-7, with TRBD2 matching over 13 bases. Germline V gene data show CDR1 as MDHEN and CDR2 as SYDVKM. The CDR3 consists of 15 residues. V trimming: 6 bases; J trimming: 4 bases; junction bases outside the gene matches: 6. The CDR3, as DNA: TGTGCCAGCAGCCCCAGGGGACTAGCGGGATACGAGCAGTACTTC. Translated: CASSPRGLAGYEQYF.

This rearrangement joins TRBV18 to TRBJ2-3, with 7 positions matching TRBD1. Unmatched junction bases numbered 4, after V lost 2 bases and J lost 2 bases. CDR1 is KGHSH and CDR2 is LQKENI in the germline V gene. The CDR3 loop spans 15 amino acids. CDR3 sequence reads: CASSPTRGTTDTQYF. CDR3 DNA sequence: TGTGCCAGCTCACCAACCAGGGGGACCACAGATACGCAGTATTTT. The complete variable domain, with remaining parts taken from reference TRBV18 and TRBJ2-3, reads NAGVMQNPRHLVRRRGQEARLRCSPMKGHSHVYWYRQLPEEGLKFMVYLQKENIIDESGMPKERFSAEFPKEGPSILRIQQVVRGDSAAYFCASSPTRGTTDTQYFGPGTRLTVL.

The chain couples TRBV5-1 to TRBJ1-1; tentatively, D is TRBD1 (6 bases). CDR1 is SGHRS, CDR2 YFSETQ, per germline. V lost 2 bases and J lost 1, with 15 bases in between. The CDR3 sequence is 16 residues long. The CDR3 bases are TGCGCCAGCAGCTTTCTGGTGGGGGCTACGAACACTGAAGCTTTCTTT. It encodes CASSFLVGATNTEAFF. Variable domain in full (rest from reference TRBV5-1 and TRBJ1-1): KAGVTQTPRYLIKTRGQQVTLSCSPISGHRSVSWYQQTPGQGLQFLFEYFSETQRNKGNFPGRFSGRQFSNSRSEMNVSTLELGDSALYLCASSFLVGATNTEAFFGQGTRLTVV.

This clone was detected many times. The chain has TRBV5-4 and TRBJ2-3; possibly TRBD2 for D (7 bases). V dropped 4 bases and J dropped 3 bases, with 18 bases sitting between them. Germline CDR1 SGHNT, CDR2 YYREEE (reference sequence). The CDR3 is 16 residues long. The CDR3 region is CASSLGGGSRTDTQYF. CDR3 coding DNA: TGTGCCAGCAGCCTGGGGGGCGGGAGTAGGACAGATACGCAGTATTTT.

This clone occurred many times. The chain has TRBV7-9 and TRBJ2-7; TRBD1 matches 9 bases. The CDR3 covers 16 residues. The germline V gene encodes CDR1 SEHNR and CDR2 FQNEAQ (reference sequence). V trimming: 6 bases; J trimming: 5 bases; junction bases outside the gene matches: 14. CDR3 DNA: TGTGCCAGCAGTACAGGGGGCGGGAGATCATGGGACGAGCAGTACTTC. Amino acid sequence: CASSTGGGRSWDEQYF.

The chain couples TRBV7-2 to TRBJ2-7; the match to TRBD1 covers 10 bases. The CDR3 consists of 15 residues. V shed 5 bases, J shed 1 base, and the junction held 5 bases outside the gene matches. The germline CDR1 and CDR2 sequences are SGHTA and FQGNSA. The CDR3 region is CASSPTGGNSYEQYF. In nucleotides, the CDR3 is TGTGCCAGCAGCCCGACAGGGGGCAATTCCTACGAGCAGTACTTC. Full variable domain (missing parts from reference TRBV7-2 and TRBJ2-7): GAGVSQSPSNKVTEKGKDVELRCDPISGHTALYWYRQSLGQGLEFLIYFQGNSAPDKSGLPSDRFSAERTGGSVSTLTIQRTQQEDSAVYLCASSPTGGNSYEQYFGPGTRLTVT.

The CDR3 sequence: CSAREDGYTF. The CDR3 DNA reads TGCAGTGCTAGAGAGGACGGCTACACCTTC. The chain combines TRBV20-1 with TRBJ1-2; D remains ambiguous. The ends were cut back, 0 bases at V and 8 bases at J, with 4 bases in the middle. This CDR3 has 10 residues. In germline, CDR1 is DFQATT, CDR2 SNEGSKA (reference sequence).

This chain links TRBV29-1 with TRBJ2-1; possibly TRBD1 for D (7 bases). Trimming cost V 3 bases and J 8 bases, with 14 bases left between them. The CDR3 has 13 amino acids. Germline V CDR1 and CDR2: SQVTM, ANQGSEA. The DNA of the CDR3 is TGCAGCGTTGACCCTATCAGGGGGGATGAGCAGTTCTTC. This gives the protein CSVDPIRGDEQFF.